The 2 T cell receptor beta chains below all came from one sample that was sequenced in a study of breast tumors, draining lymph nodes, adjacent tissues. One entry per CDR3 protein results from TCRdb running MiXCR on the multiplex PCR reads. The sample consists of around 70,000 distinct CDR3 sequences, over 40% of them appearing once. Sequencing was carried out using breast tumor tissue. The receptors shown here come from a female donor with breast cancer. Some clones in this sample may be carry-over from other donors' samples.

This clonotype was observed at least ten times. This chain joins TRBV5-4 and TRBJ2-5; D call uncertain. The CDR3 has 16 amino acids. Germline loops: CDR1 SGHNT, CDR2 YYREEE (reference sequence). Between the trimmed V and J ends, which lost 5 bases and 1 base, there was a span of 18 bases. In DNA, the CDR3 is TGTGCCAGCAGTCCGAAGGGTGGAAGGTCCCAAGAGACCCAGTACTTC. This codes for CASSPKGGRSQETQYF.

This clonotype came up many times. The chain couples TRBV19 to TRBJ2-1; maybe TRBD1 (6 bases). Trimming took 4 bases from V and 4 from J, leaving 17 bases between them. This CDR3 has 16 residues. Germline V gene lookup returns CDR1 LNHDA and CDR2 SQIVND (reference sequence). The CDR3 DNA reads TGTGCCAGTAGTAAGGTTAGACAGGTCCTTTACAATGAGCAGTTCTTC. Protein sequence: CASSKVRQVLYNEQFF. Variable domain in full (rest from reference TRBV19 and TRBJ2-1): DGGITQSPKYLFRKEGQNVTLSCEQNLNHDAMYWYRQDPGQGLRLIYYSQIVNDFQKGDIAEGYSVSREKKESFPLTVTSAQKNPTAFYLCASSKVRQVLYNEQFFGPGTRLTVL.